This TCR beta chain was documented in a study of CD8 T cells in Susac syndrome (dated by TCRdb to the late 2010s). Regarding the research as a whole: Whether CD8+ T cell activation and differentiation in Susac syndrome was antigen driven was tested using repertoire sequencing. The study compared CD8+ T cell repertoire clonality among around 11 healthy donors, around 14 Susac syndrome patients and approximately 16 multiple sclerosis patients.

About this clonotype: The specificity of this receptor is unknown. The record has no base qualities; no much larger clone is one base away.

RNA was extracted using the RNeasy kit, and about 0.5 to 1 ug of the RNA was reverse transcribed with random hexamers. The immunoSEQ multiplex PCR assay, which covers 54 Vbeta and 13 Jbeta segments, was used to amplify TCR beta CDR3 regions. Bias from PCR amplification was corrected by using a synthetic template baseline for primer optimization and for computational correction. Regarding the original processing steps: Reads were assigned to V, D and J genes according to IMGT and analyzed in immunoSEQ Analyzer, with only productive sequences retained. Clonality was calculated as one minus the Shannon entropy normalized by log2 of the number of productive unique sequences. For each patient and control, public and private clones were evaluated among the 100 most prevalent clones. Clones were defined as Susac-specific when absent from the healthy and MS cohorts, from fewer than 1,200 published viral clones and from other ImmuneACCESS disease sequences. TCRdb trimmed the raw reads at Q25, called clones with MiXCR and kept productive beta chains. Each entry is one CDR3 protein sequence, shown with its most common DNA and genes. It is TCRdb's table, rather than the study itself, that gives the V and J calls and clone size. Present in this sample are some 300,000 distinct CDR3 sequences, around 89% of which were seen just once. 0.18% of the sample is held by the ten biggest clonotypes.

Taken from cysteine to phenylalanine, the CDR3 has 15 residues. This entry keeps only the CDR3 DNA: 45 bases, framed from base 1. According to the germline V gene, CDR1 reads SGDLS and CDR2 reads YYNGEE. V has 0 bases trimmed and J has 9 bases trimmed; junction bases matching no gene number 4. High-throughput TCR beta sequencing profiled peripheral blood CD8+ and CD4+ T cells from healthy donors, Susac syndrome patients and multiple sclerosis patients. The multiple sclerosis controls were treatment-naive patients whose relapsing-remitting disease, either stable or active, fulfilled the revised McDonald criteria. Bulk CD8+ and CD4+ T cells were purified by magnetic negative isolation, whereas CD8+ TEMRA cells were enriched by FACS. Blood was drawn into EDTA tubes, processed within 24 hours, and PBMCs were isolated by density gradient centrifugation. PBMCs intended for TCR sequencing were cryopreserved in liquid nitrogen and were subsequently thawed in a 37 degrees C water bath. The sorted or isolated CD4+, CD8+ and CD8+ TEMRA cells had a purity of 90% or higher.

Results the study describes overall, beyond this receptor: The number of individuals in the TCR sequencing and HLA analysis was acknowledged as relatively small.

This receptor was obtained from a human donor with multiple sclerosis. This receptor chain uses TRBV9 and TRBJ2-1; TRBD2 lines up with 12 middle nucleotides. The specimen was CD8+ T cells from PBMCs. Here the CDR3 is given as CASSVGTSGTGEQFF. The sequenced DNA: TGTGCCAGCAGCGTAGGGACTAGCGGGACGGGTGAGCAGTTCTTC.